One sample yielded the 18 T cell receptor beta chains listed below, sequenced in a study of blood T cell repertoires in COVID-19. Here immunoSEQ multiplex PCR was the method, and the copy in TCRdb shows in-frame clones only, minus some. The profile shows around 190,000 clones, about 85% of them singletons. Sequenced sample: peripheral blood. These receptors all come from a woman of 80 years or more with acute or convalescent COVID-19.

The CDR3 region is CASSETGSYGYTF. The CDR3 region has the DNA TGTGCCAGCAGTGAAACAGGGTCCTATGGCTACACCTTC. The chain joins TRBV6-1 to TRBJ1-2; D perhaps matches TRBD1 (6 bases). The CDR3 is 13 amino acids. Per germline, CDR1 MNHNS and CDR2 SASEGT. Trimming removed 2 bases from V and 4 bases from J, with 8 bases in between.

This clone was observed a handful of times. The rearrangement joins TRBV6-5 to TRBJ1-6; 9 bases map to TRBD1. The ends lost 4 bases at V and 6 bases at J; junction bases unmatched: 4. The CDR3 contains 15 residues. Germline CDR1 is MNHEY and CDR2 is SVGAGI. CDR3 nucleotides: TGTGCCAGCAGTTCCCGGGACAGGGTTAATTCACCCCTCCACTTT. Protein: CASSSRDRVNSPLHF.

Concerning this clone itself: The junction and the germline gene differ at one end; a read error may be behind it. This chain uses TRBV10-3 with TRBJ1-4, with a possible D match to TRBD1 (5 bases). Germline V gene lookup returns CDR1 ENHRY and CDR2 SYGVKD. This CDR3 is built from 17 residues. CDR3 nucleotide sequence: TGCGGGGAGGGTCTTGCGGGGCCCCTTGCAACTAATGAAAAACTGTTTTTT. This sequence encodes CGEGLAGPLATNEKLFF.

The J gene is TRBJ2-1, the V gene TRBV2, with a weak D call TRBD2 (5 bases). The germline V gene has CDR1 SNHLY and CDR2 FYNNEI. The CDR3 totals 14 residues. V lost 10 bases, J lost 3 bases, and 16 bases lay in between. CDR3 sequence reads: CATRTGTLYNEQFF. DNA of the CDR3: TGTGCCACTCGGACTGGAACGCTCTACAATGAGCAGTTCTTC.

The rearrangement joins TRBV28 to TRBJ2-5, with TRBD1 as a possible D gene (6 bases). CDR1 and CDR2 from the germline V gene are MDHEN and SYDVKM. V lost 3 bases, J lost 4 bases, and 12 bases lay in between. This CDR3 has 14 residues. For the CDR3, the DNA is TGTGCCAGCAGTTTTCAGGGGTGGGGAGAGACCCAGTACTTC. Protein: CASSFQGWGETQYF.

J is TRBJ1-1 and V is TRBV19, with D tentatively TRBD1 (5 bases). CDR1 and CDR2 from the germline V gene are LNHDA and SQIVND (reference sequence). Trimming stripped 1 base from V and 5 bases from J, with 11 bases between. The CDR3 length is 14 residues. Here the CDR3 DNA reads TGTGCCAGTAGTATAGCAATTACAGGAACTGAAGCTTTCTTT. Residues: CASSIAITGTEAFF.

The chain employs TRBV28 and TRBJ2-1; TRBD2 is a possible D gene (5 bases). The germline V and J ends were trimmed by 3 bases and 8 bases, with 20 bases remaining between them. This CDR3 spans 16 amino acids. Germline CDR1 reads MDHEN; CDR2 reads SYDVKM. As DNA, the CDR3 is TGTGCCAGCAGTTTTCTAGGAGGACCCTGGTTGGATGAGCAGTTCTTC. Translation gives CASSFLGGPWLDEQFF.

This chain links TRBV12-5 with TRBJ2-1; 8 bases map to TRBD2. The V gene end was trimmed by 2 bases and the J gene end by 5 bases; junction bases not matched to a gene: 5. Per the germline V gene, CDR1 is LGHNT and CDR2 is FRNRAP. The CDR3 totals 15 residues. DNA for the CDR3: TGTGCTAGTGGTTTGTCCGGGACTAGGAACAATGAGCAGTTCTTC. Its translation is CASGLSGTRNNEQFF.

This clone appeared a few times. The rearrangement joins TRBV12-5 to TRBJ2-4, with D maybe TRBD2 (6 bases). The V end lost 9 bases, the J end lost 9 bases, and 12 bases lay between the germline ends. CDR1 is LGHNT and CDR2 is FRNRAP in the germline V gene. The CDR3 extends over 11 amino acids. Here the CDR3 reads CASGSGGIQYF. The CDR3 DNA follows: TGTGCTAGCGGGTCCGGGGGCATTCAGTACTTC.

This chain links TRBV6-5 with TRBJ1-1; D perhaps matches TRBD1 (5 bases). The CDR3 spans 14 residues. Germline CDR1 is MNHEY and CDR2 is SVGAGI. The germline V and J ends were trimmed by 2 bases and 1 base, with 8 bases remaining between them. CDR3 sequence reads: CASSYGARNTEAFF. Written as DNA, the CDR3 is TGTGCCAGCAGTTACGGGGCACGGAACACTGAAGCTTTCTTT.

The V and J genes are TRBV7-3 and TRBJ2-2, with 8 bases fitting TRBD2. Germline loops: CDR1 SGHTA, CDR2 FQGTGA. V shed 2 bases, J shed 6 bases, and the junction held 11 bases outside the gene matches. CDR3 length: 17 residues. CDR3 amino acids: CASSLQRASGFAGELFF. CDR3 nucleotides: TGTGCCAGCAGCTTACAACGGGCTAGCGGGTTCGCCGGGGAGCTGTTTTTT.

About this clone: This specimen includes other DNA sequences encoding the same CDR3. This sequence joins TRBV5-1 and TRBJ2-1; 8 bases line up with TRBD2. The CDR3 spans 16 residues. Per germline, CDR1 SGHRS and CDR2 YFSETQ. The trim removed 0 bases at V and 4 bases at J, leaving 6 bases unmatched. The CDR3 reads CASSLAGLAGYNEQFF. As DNA, the CDR3 is TGCGCCAGCAGCTTGGCGGGATTAGCGGGATACAATGAGCAGTTCTTC.

The V gene is TRBV24-1, the J gene TRBJ2-1, with TRBD2 matching over 7 bases. The V and J ends lost 2 bases and 7 bases, in that order; junction bases with no gene match: 7. The CDR3 runs 15 residues. Germline CDR1 and CDR2: KGHDR and SFDVKD. The CDR3 nucleotides read TGTGCCACCAGTGATTCCCGAAAGCGGGATAATGAGCAGTTCTTC. It encodes CATSDSRKRDNEQFF.

V usage is TRBV7-8 and J usage is TRBJ2-2; tentatively, D is TRBD2 (5 bases). The V and J ends lost 1 base and 1 base respectively, with 10 bases between them. From germline, CDR1 is SGHVS and CDR2 FQNEAQ. The CDR3 sequence is 16 residues long. In DNA form, the CDR3 reads TGTGCCAGCAGCTTAGTTGGCGGGCTGAACACCGGGGAGCTGTTTTTT. It yields the protein CASSLVGGLNTGELFF. The full variable domain, rest sourced from reference TRBV7-8 and TRBJ2-2, is GAGVSQSPRYKVAKRGQDVALRCDPISGHVSLFWYQQALGQGPEFLTYFQNEAQLDKSGLPSDRFFAERPEGSVSTLKIQRTQQEDSAVYLCASSLVGGLNTGELFFGEGSRLTVL.

The chain has TRBV27 and TRBJ1-1; TRBD1 is a possible D gene (5 bases). Deletions cut 2 bases from V and 1 base from J, with 14 bases between. Germline V gene data show CDR1 as MNHEY and CDR2 as SMNVEV (reference sequence). The CDR3 extends over 16 amino acids. CDR3 in amino acids: CASSLAQGTWNTEAFF. As DNA, the CDR3 is TGTGCCAGCAGTTTAGCTCAGGGTACCTGGAACACTGAAGCTTTCTTT.

This clone was seen only a few times. The rearrangement joins TRBV5-1 to TRBJ1-3; D gene unclear. Germline values: CDR1 SGHRS, CDR2 YFSETQ. This CDR3 region has 15 residues. With 2 bases removed from V and 3 bases from J, the gap between germline ends came to 12 bases. CDR3 in amino acids: CASSFEGLDGNTIYF. CDR3 bases: TGCGCCAGCAGCTTTGAGGGTCTTGATGGAAACACCATATATTTT. The entire variable domain, with the rest obtained from reference TRBV5-1 and TRBJ1-3, is as follows: KAGVTQTPRYLIKTRGQQVTLSCSPISGHRSVSWYQQTPGQGLQFLFEYFSETQRNKGNFPGRFSGRQFSNSRSEMNVSTLELGDSALYLCASSFEGLDGNTIYFGEGSWLTVV.

This chain joins TRBV27 and TRBJ1-2; TRBD1 matches 7 bases. The trim removed 8 bases at V and 0 bases at J, leaving 15 bases unmatched. CDR1 and CDR2 from the germline V gene are MNHEY and SMNVEV (reference sequence). This CDR3 contains 17 residues. CDR3 amino acids: CASWGYLGQPANYGYTF. The DNA of the CDR3 is TGTGCCAGCTGGGGCTACTTGGGACAGCCCGCTAACTATGGCTACACCTTC.

This chain uses TRBV27 with TRBJ2-3; TRBD2 aligns across 10 bases. Trimming took 6 bases from V and 2 from J; bases not matched to a gene: 17. The CDR3 is 19 amino acids. The germline gives CDR1 MNHEY, CDR2 SMNVEV (reference sequence). The CDR3 nucleotides read TGTGCCAGCAGCAAACTCCGGGGTGCTAGCGGGAGCGCCACAGATACGCAGTATTTT. Translated: CASSKLRGASGSATDTQYF.